This passage covers 27 T cell receptor beta chains from one sample sequenced in a study of blood T cells in healthy people across ages. Primers used in a second PCR of roughly 6 to 12 cycles were a sample-barcoded 5' primer and a J-beta primer mix. TCRdb fed the 5' RACE reads into MiXCR, producing one record per CDR3 protein. The data contain 2 million or so distinct CDR3 sequences, roughly 50% of them singletons. The source material was blood. All receptors come from a woman aged 35 to 49 in good health.

This clonotype was recorded a few times. The chain is built from TRBV10-3 and TRBJ2-3; D might be TRBD1 (5 bases). Germline lookup yields CDR1 ENHRY and CDR2 SYGVKD. The CDR3 has 15 residues. Trimming stripped 0 bases from V and 0 bases from J, with 7 bases between. Written as DNA, the CDR3 is TGTGCCATCAGTGAGTCGCAGGGTAGCACAGATACGCAGTATTTT. Its protein is CAISESQGSTDTQYF.

This rearrangement joins TRBV10-3 to TRBJ1-6; D is possibly TRBD1 (5 bases). CDR3 length: 16 residues. Germline CDR1 reads ENHRY; CDR2 reads SYGVKD. Trimming shortened V by 4 bases and J by 7 bases, and 17 bases separated the two germline ends. The CDR3 bases are TGTGCCATCAGTGCGCAGGGAAGGGGAGAAAATTCACCCCTCCACTTT. It is translated as CAISAQGRGENSPLHF.

J is TRBJ1-2 and V is TRBV10-3; TRBD1 matches 10 bases. After removal of 3 bases from V and 6 bases from J, the junction contained 1 base not matched to a gene. The CDR3 has 13 amino acids. Germline-derived CDR1 and CDR2 are ENHRY and SYGVKD. CDR3 loop: CAISDGTGDGYTF. The CDR3 nucleotides are TGTGCCATCAGTGACGGGACAGGGGATGGCTACACCTTC.

This clonotype was detected only a few times. This sequence joins TRBV12-3 or TRBV12-4 and TRBJ2-7; the D gene is possibly TRBD2 (6 bases). The CDR3 sequence is 13 residues long. V was clipped by 5 bases and J by 4 bases, with 12 bases between them. The CDR3 nucleotides are TGTGCCAGCAGTAGGCGGGAAAATTACGAGCAGTACTTC. This encodes CASSRRENYEQYF.

Here the CDR3 DNA reads TGTGCCAGCAGCTTAGCTCGGCAGGGACGTTATAATTCACCCCTCCACTTT. Protein sequence: CASSLARQGRYNSPLHF. The chain has TRBV7-2 and TRBJ1-6; D is perhaps TRBD1 (5 bases). Germline V CDR1 and CDR2: SGHTA, FQGNSA. This CDR3 is 17 amino acids long. Trimming removed 0 bases at V and 4 bases at J, with 13 bases between.

Only a few counts were recorded for this clonotype. V and J are TRBV11-1 and TRBJ2-5; TRBD1 is a possible D gene (5 bases). V lost 3 bases to trimming and J lost 0 bases, with 11 bases between them. Germline V gives CDR1 SGHAT, CDR2 FQDESV (reference sequence). The CDR3 is 15 amino acids. CDR3 loop: CASSFEQANQETQYF. The CDR3 DNA reads TGTGCCAGCAGCTTCGAACAGGCCAACCAAGAGACCCAGTACTTC.

This sequence joins TRBV7-2 and TRBJ2-3; 9 nucleotides agree with TRBD2. Trimming at V came to 0 bases and at J to 0 bases, leaving 7 bases not matched to a gene. Germline CDR1 reads SGHTA; CDR2 reads FQGNSA. The CDR3 has 18 amino acids. The CDR3 reads CASSLARLAGSSTDTQYF. For the CDR3, the DNA is TGTGCCAGCAGCTTAGCGCGTCTAGCGGGGTCTAGCACAGATACGCAGTATTTT.

The DNA of the CDR3 is TGTGCCAGCCTACGGGGGGATCAGCCCCAGCATTTT. Translated, it gives CASLRGDQPQHF. J is TRBJ1-5 and V is TRBV12-3 or TRBV12-4; a possible D gene is TRBD1 (5 bases). This CDR3 spans 12 amino acids. With 8 bases removed from V and 5 bases from J, the gap between germline ends came to 10 bases.

The CDR3 region is CSATLDGPYEQYF. The CDR3 DNA sequence: TGCAGTGCTACCTTAGACGGACCCTACGAGCAGTACTTC. This sequence joins TRBV20-1 and TRBJ2-7, with D hard to call. This CDR3 has 13 residues. Trimming removed 4 bases from V and 2 bases from J, with 12 bases in between. CDR1 is DFQATT, CDR2 SNEGSKA, per germline (reference sequence).

The chain combines TRBV9 with TRBJ1-1, with 7 bases lining up with TRBD1. This CDR3 comprises 14 residues. Germline loops: CDR1 SGDLS, CDR2 YYNGEE. J was trimmed by 5 bases and V by 6 bases; bases with no gene match: 10. CDR3: CASKGEGASTEAFF. The CDR3, as DNA: TGTGCCAGCAAGGGGGAGGGGGCGTCGACTGAAGCTTTCTTT.

V gene TRBV2 combines with J gene TRBJ1-2; D unresolved. The germline gives CDR1 SNHLY, CDR2 FYNNEI. Trimming stripped 3 bases from V and 1 base from J, with 9 bases between. This CDR3 is 14 amino acids long. The CDR3 nucleotides read TGTGCCAGCAGTGAGCTGGGTGTTAACTATGGCTACACCTTC. Translation: CASSELGVNYGYTF. Together with reference TRBV2 and TRBJ1-2, the CDR3 gives the full variable domain: EPEVTQTPSHQVTQMGQEVILRCVPISNHLYFYWYRQILGQKVEFLVSFYNNEISEKSEIFDDQFSVERPDGSNFTLKIRSTKLEDSAMYFCASSELGVNYGYTFGSGTRLTVV.

J is TRBJ2-5 and V is TRBV2, with no clear D. The CDR3 sequence is 13 residues long. The germline V and J ends were trimmed by 6 bases and 7 bases, with 15 bases remaining between them. Germline CDR1 SNHLY, CDR2 FYNNEI. In DNA form, the CDR3 reads TGTGCCAGCAGGATAGCTACCTCAGGGACCCAGTACTTC. It codes for CASRIATSGTQYF.

V gene TRBV9 combines with J gene TRBJ2-7, with TRBD1 matching 9 bases. CDR1 is SGDLS and CDR2 is YYNGEE in the germline V gene. V trimming: 3 bases; J trimming: 5 bases; junction bases outside the gene matches: 6. The CDR3 extends over 14 amino acids. The CDR3 is CASSEQGAWDEQYF. DNA of the CDR3: TGTGCCAGCAGCGAACAGGGGGCTTGGGACGAGCAGTACTTC. Complete variable domain (other parts from reference TRBV9 and TRBJ2-7): DSGVTQTPKHLITATGQRVTLRCSPRSGDLSVYWYQQSLDQGLQFLIQYYNGEERAKGNILERFSAQQFPDLHSELNLSSLELGDSALYFCASSEQGAWDEQYFGPGTRLTVT.

This clonotype has a single count. This chain connects TRBV2 to TRBJ2-5; D uncertain. The ends were cut back, 4 bases at V and 7 bases at J, with 13 bases in the middle. Germline-derived CDR1 and CDR2 are SNHLY and FYNNEI. This CDR3 has 13 residues. CDR3 sequence: CASSVRVVGTQYF. DNA for the CDR3: TGTGCCAGCAGTGTTAGGGTCGTCGGGACCCAGTACTTC.

The table lists this clonotype with a few counts. The gene calls are TRBV10-3 and TRBJ2-7; D gene ambiguous. Per the germline V gene, CDR1 is ENHRY and CDR2 is SYGVKD. The V end was cut by 0 bases, the J end by 12 bases, with 12 bases between. The CDR3 spans 12 residues. The CDR3 coding sequence is TGTGCCATCAGTGAGTCTGAGCAAGATAGGTACTTC. Its translation is CAISESEQDRYF.

This clonotype turned up a few times. The gene calls are TRBV3-1 and TRBJ2-1; TRBD1 is a possible D gene (5 bases). The CDR3 is 12 residues long. V was clipped by 6 bases and J by 10 bases, with 13 bases between them. Germline V lookup: CDR1 LGHDT, CDR2 YNNKEL (reference sequence). The CDR3 loop reads CASSQTPGEQFF. For the CDR3, the DNA is TGTGCCAGCAGTCAGACGCCAGGGGAGCAGTTCTTC.

This chain links TRBV27 with TRBJ1-4; maybe TRBD1 (5 bases). The germline V gene has CDR1 MNHEY and CDR2 SMNVEV (reference sequence). CDR3 length: 17 amino acids. The ends were cut back, 6 bases at V and 5 bases at J, with 22 bases in the middle. The CDR3, as DNA: TGTGCCAGCAGCCCCAGGGTCGTACCATCTGGAAATGAAAAACTGTTTTTT. Amino acids: CASSPRVVPSGNEKLFF.

This clonotype was counted between two and nine times. The chain carries TRBV10-3 and TRBJ1-5; D remains unclear. Germline lookup yields CDR1 ENHRY and CDR2 SYGVKD. This CDR3 region has 15 residues. Trimming removed 2 bases from V and 3 bases from J, with 11 bases in between. This CDR3 is CAISEEGTPNQPQHF. DNA for the CDR3: TGTGCCATCAGTGAGGAGGGAACCCCCAATCAGCCCCAGCATTTT.

This clonotype was recorded a few times. The V gene is TRBV10-3, the J gene TRBJ2-1, with 8 bases lining up with TRBD2. Germline V gene data show CDR1 as ENHRY and CDR2 as SYGVKD. The CDR3 sequence is 19 residues long. J was trimmed by 1 base and V by 2 bases; bases with no gene match: 13. The CDR3 DNA is TGTGCCATCAGTGAGGCGAAAACTGGGACTAGTTGGTCCTACAATGAGCAGTTCTTC. The encoded protein is CAISEAKTGTSWSYNEQFF.

This clonotype was detected a few times. The chain recombines TRBV7-3 with TRBJ1-2, with unresolved D. Germline V gene data show CDR1 as SGHTA and CDR2 as FQGTGA. The V and J ends lost 0 bases and 2 bases respectively, with 7 bases between them. The CDR3 has 14 residues. CDR3 in amino acids: CASSLTQNNYGYTF. CDR3 nucleotide sequence: TGTGCCAGCAGCTTAACACAGAACAACTATGGCTACACCTTC.

The genes are TRBV7-8 and TRBJ1-2; D remains unclear. The CDR3 has 13 amino acids. In germline, CDR1 is SGHVS, CDR2 FQNEAQ. Trimming took off 5 bases at V and 2 bases at J, with 9 bases between the two ends. As DNA, the CDR3 is TGTGCCAGCAGCGTAGTGTTCAACTATGGCTACACCTTC. Protein: CASSVVFNYGYTF.

This clonotype was found many times. This chain connects TRBV12-3 or TRBV12-4 to TRBJ2-5; D is ambiguous. The V end lost 7 bases, the J end lost 4 bases, and 13 bases lay between the germline ends. This CDR3 spans 13 amino acids. CDR3 DNA sequence: TGTGCCAGCACTCGACTCCCTGGAGAGACCCAGTACTTC. Its translation: CASTRLPGETQYF.

The CDR3 bases are TGTGCCAGCAGTTCGACAGGGTCTTTCTATGGCTACACCTTC. This gives the protein CASSSTGSFYGYTF. The J gene is TRBJ1-2, the V gene TRBV6-5; 7 nucleotides agree with TRBD1. Germline values: CDR1 MNHEY, CDR2 SVGAGI. The CDR3 consists of 14 residues. V shed 4 bases, J shed 4 bases, and the junction held 6 bases outside the gene matches.

The chain joins TRBV4-2 to TRBJ2-7, with TRBD2 identical over 8 bases. CDR3 length: 17 amino acids. The V gene end was trimmed by 0 bases and the J gene end by 0 bases; junction bases not matched to a gene: 7. Germline lookup yields CDR1 LGHNA and CDR2 YNFKEQ. CDR3 amino acids: CASSQDTPGLVSYEQYF. CDR3 bases: TGTGCCAGCAGCCAAGATACGCCGGGACTAGTCTCCTACGAGCAGTACTTC.

This chain joins TRBV7-2 and TRBJ2-4, with D uncertain. V dropped 1 base and J dropped 0 bases, with 10 bases sitting between them. The CDR3 is made up of 16 amino acids. Germline values: CDR1 SGHTA, CDR2 FQGNSA. Here the CDR3 reads CASSLGDARAKNIQYF. In nucleotides, the CDR3 is TGTGCCAGCAGCTTAGGAGACGCCAGAGCCAAAAACATTCAGTACTTC.

The chain joins TRBV7-9 to TRBJ2-7, with 8 bases lining up with TRBD1. CDR1 and CDR2 (germline): SEHNR, FQNEAQ (reference sequence). The V gene end was trimmed by 5 bases and the J gene end by 5 bases; junction bases not matched to a gene: 5. The CDR3 covers 13 residues. The CDR3 sequence is CASSGQGTDEQYF. The DNA for the CDR3 is TGTGCCAGCAGCGGACAGGGAACGGACGAGCAGTACTTC.

This clonotype was counted only a few times. The gene calls are TRBV5-6 and TRBJ1-2, with D perhaps TRBD1 (5 bases). Germline CDR1 and CDR2: SGHDT and YYEEEE. V was cut by 0 bases and J by 8 bases, with 17 bases left in between. The CDR3 has 15 residues. The CDR3 sequence: CASSLGQSISSGYTF. The CDR3, as DNA: TGTGCCAGCAGCTTGGGACAGTCCATTTCTTCGGGCTACACCTTC.